This passage covers 16 T cell receptor beta chains from one sample sequenced in a study of naive and memory T cell subsets. An equimolar mix of two oligonucleotides served as the beta constant-region primer for TRBC1 and TRBC2. In TCRdb, the UMI-ligation and nested PCR reads were re-called with MiXCR into one record per CDR3 protein. The data show about 150,000 distinct CDR3 sequences, with over 15% seen just once and about 0.13% held by the top ten. Sequencing was performed on naive CD4+ T cells from blood. Receptors originate from a human donor in good health.

The chain joins TRBV3-1 to TRBJ1-2; 9 bases are a match to TRBD1. Trimming removed 3 bases from V and 6 bases from J; junction bases left unmatched: 5. The germline V gene has CDR1 LGHDT and CDR2 YNNKEL (reference sequence). This CDR3 has 14 residues. The CDR3 DNA reads TGTGCCAGCAGCCAGATGGGACAGGGCCATGGCTACACCTTC. Its translation is CASSQMGQGHGYTF.

Ten or more counts support this clonotype. This sequence joins TRBV10-3 and TRBJ2-6; D is unresolved. CDR1 is ENHRY and CDR2 is SYGVKD in the germline V gene. V lost 5 bases and J lost 0, with 11 bases in between. The CDR3 has 16 residues. Written as DNA, the CDR3 is TGTGCCATCAGTACCCTTGGTAACTCTGGGGCCAACGTCCTGACTTTC. It encodes CAISTLGNSGANVLTF.

This clonotype was counted between two and nine times. The V and J genes are TRBV30 and TRBJ1-2, with a tentative D call TRBD1 (6 bases). With 0 bases removed from V and 7 bases from J, the gap between germline ends came to 18 bases. CDR1 and CDR2 from the germline V gene are GTSNPN and SVGIG (reference sequence). This CDR3 is 15 amino acids long. CDR3 sequence reads: CAWSVKYGGALGYTF. The CDR3 nucleotides read TGTGCCTGGAGTGTAAAGTACGGGGGGGCGCTTGGCTACACCTTC. Full variable domain (missing parts from reference TRBV30 and TRBJ1-2): SQTIHQWPATLVQPVGSPLSLECTVEGTSNPNLYWYRQAAGRGLQLLFYSVGIGQISSEVPQNLSASRPQDRQFILSSKKLLLSDSGFYLCAWSVKYGGALGYTFGSGTRLTVV.

V is TRBV5-1 and J is TRBJ2-1, with D unclear. V lost 2 bases and J 9 bases, leaving 15 bases between the germline ends. CDR1 is SGHRS and CDR2 is YFSETQ in the germline V gene. The CDR3 is 14 amino acids. The CDR3 reads CASSFSRTVGEQFF. CDR3 nucleotides: TGCGCCAGCAGCTTCTCTAGAACGGTTGGTGAGCAGTTCTTC.

This clonotype was counted many times. The genes are TRBV29-1 and TRBJ2-3; 9 bases are a match to TRBD2. The germline CDR1 and CDR2 sequences are SQVTM and ANQGSEA. CDR3 length equals 16 residues. V lost 0 bases to trimming and J lost 3 bases; unmatched junction nucleotides: 7. As DNA, the CDR3 is TGCAGCGTTGAAGATCGTGGTAGCGGGAGAACAGATACGCAGTATTTT. Amino acid sequence: CSVEDRGSGRTDTQYF.

There are a few counts of this clonotype. V is TRBV18 and J is TRBJ2-4; D ambiguous. CDR3 length: 14 residues. Germline assignment: CDR1 KGHSH and CDR2 LQKENI. V was trimmed by 3 bases and J by 5 bases, leaving 11 bases between them. For the CDR3, the DNA is TGTGCCAGCTCACCTCGCGCGGTCGAAAACATTCAGTACTTC. Amino acid sequence: CASSPRAVENIQYF. The whole variable domain, filled in from reference TRBV18 and TRBJ2-4, reads NAGVMQNPRHLVRRRGQEARLRCSPMKGHSHVYWYRQLPEEGLKFMVYLQKENIIDESGMPKERFSAEFPKEGPSILRIQQVVRGDSAAYFCASSPRAVENIQYFGAGTRLSVL.

This clonotype appeared many times. The V and J genes are TRBV20-1 and TRBJ2-7, with 8 nucleotides matching TRBD2. Germline V CDR1 and CDR2: DFQATT, SNEGSKA (reference sequence). The CDR3 runs to 14 residues. V shed 3 bases and J 2 bases; nucleotides not matched to a gene: 6. The CDR3 protein is CSASPSGRTYEQYF. In nucleotides, the CDR3 is TGCAGTGCTAGCCCTAGCGGGCGGACCTACGAGCAGTACTTC.

This chain joins TRBV7-2 and TRBJ2-5, with unresolved D. Trimming took off 6 bases at V and 3 bases at J, with 11 bases between the two ends. There are 13 residues in the CDR3. Looked up from germline, CDR1 is SGHTA and CDR2 is FQGNSA. CDR3: CASSYNREETQYF. CDR3 coding DNA: TGTGCCAGCAGTTACAACCGTGAAGAGACCCAGTACTTC.

This clonotype was observed many times. The V and J genes are TRBV29-1 and TRBJ2-5; 13 nucleotides match TRBD2. V lost 4 bases, J lost 4 bases, and 3 bases stayed unmatched. This CDR3 has 14 amino acids. Germline V gene sequence: CDR1 SQVTM, CDR2 ANQGSEA. CDR3 sequence reads: CSVAGLAGSETQYF. The CDR3 bases are TGCAGCGTTGCGGGACTAGCGGGATCAGAGACCCAGTACTTC.

This clonotype was found a few times. The CDR3 loop reads CSANVINQPQHF. In nucleotides, the CDR3 is TGCAGTGCTAACGTCATAAATCAGCCCCAGCATTTT. The rearrangement joins TRBV20-1 to TRBJ1-5; D is uncertain. CDR3 size: 12 residues. CDR1 and CDR2 from the germline V gene are DFQATT and SNEGSKA (reference sequence). V dropped 4 bases and J dropped 4 bases, with 8 bases sitting between them.

This clonotype appeared a few times. The chain employs TRBV28 and TRBJ2-3; D not resolved. Germline-derived CDR1 and CDR2 are MDHEN and SYDVKM. The CDR3 has 14 amino acids. The ends were cut back, 2 bases at V and 3 bases at J, with 9 bases in the middle. CDR3 residues: CASSLGVWTDTQYF. For the CDR3, the DNA is TGTGCCAGCAGTTTAGGGGTTTGGACAGATACGCAGTATTTT.

This clonotype was picked up a small number of times. CDR3 nucleotide sequence: TGTGCCAGCAGTGACCCCGGACGGGTACGCAATGAGCAGTTCTTC. As protein: CASSDPGRVRNEQFF. The rearrangement joins TRBV2 to TRBJ2-1, with no clear D. The CDR3 is 15 residues long. The germline V and J ends were trimmed by 3 bases and 6 bases, with 15 bases remaining between them. Germline CDR1 SNHLY, CDR2 FYNNEI.

In this sample, this clonotype turned up a few times. The rearrangement joins TRBV2 to TRBJ1-2; a weak D match, TRBD1 (5 bases). V was shortened by 5 bases and J by 1 base, with 8 bases between the two germline ends. Germline CDR1 and CDR2: SNHLY and FYNNEI. The CDR3 is 13 amino acids. CDR3 DNA sequence: TGTGCCAGCAGTCCCGACAGTAACTATGGCTACACCTTC. Its translation: CASSPDSNYGYTF.

The sample holds a few counts of this clonotype. J is TRBJ1-5 and V is TRBV29-1, with no clear D. This CDR3 is 12 amino acids long. The germline V and J ends were trimmed by 8 bases and 6 bases, with 14 bases remaining between them. Germline loops: CDR1 SQVTM, CDR2 ANQGSEA. In nucleotides, the CDR3 is TGCAGCCCCCCGACTCGTATTCAGCCCCAGCATTTT. Translating it yields CSPPTRIQPQHF.

This clonotype was seen only a few times. V gene TRBV6-2 or TRBV6-3 combines with J gene TRBJ2-1, with 11 bases identical to TRBD2. CDR3 size: 16 residues. Trimming took 0 bases from V and 3 from J; bases not matched to a gene: 1. Germline CDR1 and CDR2: MNHEY and SVGEGT. CDR3 in DNA: TGTGCCAGCAGTTACTCGGGACTAGCGGTCTACAATGAGCAGTTCTTC. Translated, it gives CASSYSGLAVYNEQFF.

This clonotype was detected only a few times. This sequence joins TRBV2 and TRBJ2-5; D is uncertain. Trimming pared 2 bases from V and 1 base from J, leaving 8 bases between. The CDR3 is 14 amino acids. Germline CDR1 and CDR2: SNHLY and FYNNEI. CDR3 DNA: TGTGCCAGCAGTGAAAGTTACCCCCAAGAGACCCAGTACTTC. It specifies CASSESYPQETQYF.